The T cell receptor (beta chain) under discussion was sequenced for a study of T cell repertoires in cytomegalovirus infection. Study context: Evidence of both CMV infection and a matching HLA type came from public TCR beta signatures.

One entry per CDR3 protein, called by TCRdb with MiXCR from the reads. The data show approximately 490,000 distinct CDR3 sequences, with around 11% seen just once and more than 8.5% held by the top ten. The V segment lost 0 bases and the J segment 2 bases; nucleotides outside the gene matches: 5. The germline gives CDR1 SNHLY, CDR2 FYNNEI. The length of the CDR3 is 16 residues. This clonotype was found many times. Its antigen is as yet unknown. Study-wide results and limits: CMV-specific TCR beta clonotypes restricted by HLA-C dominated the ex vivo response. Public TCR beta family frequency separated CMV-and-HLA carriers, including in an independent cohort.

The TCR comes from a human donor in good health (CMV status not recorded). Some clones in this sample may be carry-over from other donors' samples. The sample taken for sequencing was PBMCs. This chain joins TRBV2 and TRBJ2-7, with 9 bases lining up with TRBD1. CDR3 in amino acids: CASSEAPGTGPYEQYF. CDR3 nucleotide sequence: TGTGCCAGCAGTGAAGCCCCGGGGACAGGGCCCTACGAGCAGTACTTC.